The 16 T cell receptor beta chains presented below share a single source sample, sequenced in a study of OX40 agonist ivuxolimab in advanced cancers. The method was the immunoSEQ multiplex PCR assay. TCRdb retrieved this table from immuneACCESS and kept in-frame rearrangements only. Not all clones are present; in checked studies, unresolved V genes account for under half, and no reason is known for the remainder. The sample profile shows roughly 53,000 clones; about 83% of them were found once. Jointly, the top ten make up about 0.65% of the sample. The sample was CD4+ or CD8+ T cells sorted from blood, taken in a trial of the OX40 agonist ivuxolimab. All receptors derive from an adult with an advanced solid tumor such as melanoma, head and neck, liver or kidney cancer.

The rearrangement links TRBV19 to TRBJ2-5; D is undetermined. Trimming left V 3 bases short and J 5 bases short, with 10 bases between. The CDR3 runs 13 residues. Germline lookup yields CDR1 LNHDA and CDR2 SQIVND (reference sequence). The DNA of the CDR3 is TGTGCCAGTAGTATGTTACACGGGGAGACCCAGTACTTC. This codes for CASSMLHGETQYF.

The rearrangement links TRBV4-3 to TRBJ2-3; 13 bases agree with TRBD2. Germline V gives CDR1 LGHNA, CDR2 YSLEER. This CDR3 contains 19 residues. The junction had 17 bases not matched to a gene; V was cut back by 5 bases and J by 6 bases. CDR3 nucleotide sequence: TGCGCCAGCAGCTTACACCCACGCACTAGCGGGGGGGCCCGGGATACGCAGTATTTT. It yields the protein CASSLHPRTSGGARDTQYF.

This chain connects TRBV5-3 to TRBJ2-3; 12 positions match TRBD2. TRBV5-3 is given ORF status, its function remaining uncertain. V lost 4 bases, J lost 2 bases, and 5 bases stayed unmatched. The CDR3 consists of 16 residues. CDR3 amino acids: CARSLRTSGDTDTQYF. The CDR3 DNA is TGTGCCAGAAGCCTTCGGACTAGCGGGGACACAGATACGCAGTATTTT.

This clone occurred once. The CDR3, as DNA: TGTGCCAGCACATGGGACAACGACAATGAGCAGTTCTTC. Translation gives CASTWDNDNEQFF. J is TRBJ2-1 and V is TRBV11-2; D possibly corresponds to TRBD1 (6 bases). Germline-derived CDR1 and CDR2 are SGHAT and FQNNGV. Trimming removed 7 bases at V and 5 bases at J, with 12 bases between. CDR3 length: 13 amino acids.

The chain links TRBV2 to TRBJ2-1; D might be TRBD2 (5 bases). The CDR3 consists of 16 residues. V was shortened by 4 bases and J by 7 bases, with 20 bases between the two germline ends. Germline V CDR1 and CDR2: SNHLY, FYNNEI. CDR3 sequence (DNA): TGTGCCAGCAGTGCTAGCTCGGTAGGCCGGGCAAATGAGCAGTTCTTC. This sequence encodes CASSASSVGRANEQFF.

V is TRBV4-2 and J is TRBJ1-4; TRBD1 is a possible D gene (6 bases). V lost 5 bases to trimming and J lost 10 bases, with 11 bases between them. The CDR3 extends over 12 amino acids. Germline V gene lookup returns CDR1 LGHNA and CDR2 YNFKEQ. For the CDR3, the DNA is TGTGCCAGCAGCTCGGACAGTGGAAAACTGTTTTTT. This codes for CASSSDSGKLFF.

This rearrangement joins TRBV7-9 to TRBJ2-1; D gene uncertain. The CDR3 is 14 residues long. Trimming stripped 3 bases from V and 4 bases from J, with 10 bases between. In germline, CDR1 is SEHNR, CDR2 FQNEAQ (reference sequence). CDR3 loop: CASSFHGEYNEQFF. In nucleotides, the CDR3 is TGTGCCAGCAGCTTCCACGGAGAGTACAATGAGCAGTTCTTC.

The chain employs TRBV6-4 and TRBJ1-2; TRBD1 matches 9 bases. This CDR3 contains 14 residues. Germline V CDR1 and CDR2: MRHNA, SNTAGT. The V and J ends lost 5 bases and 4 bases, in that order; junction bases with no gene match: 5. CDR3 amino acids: CASSPGTGPYGYTF. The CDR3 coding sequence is TGTGCCAGCAGTCCCGGGACAGGGCCCTATGGCTACACCTTC.

Here the CDR3 reads CASSLGRSGRGADGYTF. In DNA, the CDR3 is TGCGCCAGCAGCTTGGGCCGGTCGGGCAGGGGGGCGGATGGCTACACCTTC. The chain links TRBV5-1 to TRBJ1-2, with 7 nucleotides matching TRBD1. The J segment lost 6 bases and the V segment lost 0 bases, leaving 14 bases of the junction unmatched. From germline, CDR1 is SGHRS and CDR2 YFSETQ. This CDR3 has 17 amino acids.

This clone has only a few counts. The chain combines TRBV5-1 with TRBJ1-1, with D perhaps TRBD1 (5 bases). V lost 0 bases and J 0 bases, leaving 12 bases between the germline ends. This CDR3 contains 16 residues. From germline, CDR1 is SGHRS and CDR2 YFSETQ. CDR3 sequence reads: CASSLVQGRLNTEAFF. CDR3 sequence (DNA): TGCGCCAGCAGCTTGGTGCAGGGACGGTTGAACACTGAAGCTTTCTTT.

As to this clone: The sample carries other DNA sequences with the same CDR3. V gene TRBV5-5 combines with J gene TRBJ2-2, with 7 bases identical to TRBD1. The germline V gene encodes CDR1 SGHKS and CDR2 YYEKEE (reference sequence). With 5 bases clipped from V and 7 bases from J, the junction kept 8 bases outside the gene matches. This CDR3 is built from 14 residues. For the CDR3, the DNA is TGTGCCAGCAGTCCTAAACAGGGGAGCGGGGAGCTGTTTTTT. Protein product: CASSPKQGSGELFF.

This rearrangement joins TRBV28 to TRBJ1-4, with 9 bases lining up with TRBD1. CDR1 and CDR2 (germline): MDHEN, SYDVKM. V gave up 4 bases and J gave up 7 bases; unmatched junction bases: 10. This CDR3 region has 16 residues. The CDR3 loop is CASSSFRQGVGEKLFF. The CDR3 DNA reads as TGTGCCAGCAGTTCTTTCCGACAGGGGGTGGGTGAAAAACTGTTTTTT.

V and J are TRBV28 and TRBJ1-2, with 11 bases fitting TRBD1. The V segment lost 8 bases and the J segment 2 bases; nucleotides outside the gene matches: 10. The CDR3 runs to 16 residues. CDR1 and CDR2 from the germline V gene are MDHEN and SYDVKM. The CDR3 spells CASPTPGQGANYGYTF. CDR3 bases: TGTGCCAGCCCAACCCCTGGACAGGGGGCGAACTATGGCTACACCTTC.

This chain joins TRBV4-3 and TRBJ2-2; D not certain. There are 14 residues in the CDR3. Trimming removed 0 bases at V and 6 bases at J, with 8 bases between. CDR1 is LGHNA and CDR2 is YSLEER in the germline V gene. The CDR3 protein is CASSQDWSAGELFF. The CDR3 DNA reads TGCGCCAGCAGCCAAGATTGGAGCGCCGGGGAGCTGTTTTTT.

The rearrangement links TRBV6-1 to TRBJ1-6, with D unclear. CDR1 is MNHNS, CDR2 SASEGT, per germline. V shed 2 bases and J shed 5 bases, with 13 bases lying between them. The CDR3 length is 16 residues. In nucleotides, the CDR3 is TGTGCCAGCAGTGAAAACACTCACGTGAATAATTCACCCCTCCACTTT. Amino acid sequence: CASSENTHVNNSPLHF.

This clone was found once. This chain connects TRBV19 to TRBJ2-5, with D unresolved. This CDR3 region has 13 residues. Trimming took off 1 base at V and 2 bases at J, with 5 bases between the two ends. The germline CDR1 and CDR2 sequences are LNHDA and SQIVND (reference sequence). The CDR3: CASSIGHQETQYF. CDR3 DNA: TGTGCCAGTAGTATAGGGCATCAAGAGACCCAGTACTTC.